These 6 T cell receptor beta chains originate from one sample sequenced in a study of siplizumab effects on memory and regulatory T cells. Repertoires were generated with immunoSEQ multiplex PCR, while TCRdb's copy carries only in-frame clones and drops some. The repertoire holds 85,000 to 90,000 clones, about 90% seen once, with around 15% in the top ten. The specimen was CD4+ T cells sorted from blood. The origin of the receptors is a human donor in good health.

V is TRBV4-1 and J is TRBJ1-1; 8 positions match TRBD1. The CDR3 is 17 amino acids. Germline-derived CDR1 and CDR2 are MGHRA and YSYEKL. Trimming removed 1 base from V and 4 bases from J; junction bases left unmatched: 11. CDR3 sequence: CASSQGRLGDRTTEAFF. CDR3 in DNA: TGCGCCAGCAGCCAAGGGCGCCTTGGGGACAGGACCACTGAAGCTTTCTTT.

The chain uses TRBV29-1 and TRBJ2-1; no definite D call. V shed 6 bases and J shed 13 bases, with 13 bases lying between them. Germline V gives CDR1 SQVTM, CDR2 ANQGSEA. The CDR3 has 10 amino acids. In DNA, the CDR3 is TGCAGCGTCGATCCGGGCCTTCAGTTCTTC. Its protein product is CSVDPGLQFF.

This clone was detected a few times. The CDR3 nucleotides read TGTGCCAGCTCACCAGGTTCAGGACTTAGCAATCAGCCCCAGCATTTT. Protein product: CASSPGSGLSNQPQHF. The gene calls are TRBV18 and TRBJ1-5; no reliable D call. Deletions cut 2 bases from V and 0 bases from J, with 11 bases between. In germline, CDR1 is KGHSH, CDR2 LQKENI. The CDR3 is 16 amino acids.

This chain uses TRBV6-1 with TRBJ1-6; D remains unclear. The V and J ends lost 4 bases and 10 bases respectively, with 14 bases between them. The CDR3 has 14 amino acids. The germline V gene encodes CDR1 MNHNS and CDR2 SASEGT. In DNA, the CDR3 is TGTGCCAGCAGTGTCGGGCAGGTTGGGTCACCCCTCCACTTT. This gives the protein CASSVGQVGSPLHF.

J is TRBJ1-1 and V is TRBV4-1; 10 bases are a match to TRBD1. This CDR3 has 16 amino acids. The germline V gene encodes CDR1 MGHRA and CDR2 YSYEKL. Trimming cost V 0 bases and J 9 bases; bases outside gene matches: 10. The CDR3 sequence: CASSQEARGTGVKAFF. The CDR3 region has the DNA TGCGCCAGCAGCCAAGAGGCCCGCGGGACAGGGGTTAAAGCTTTCTTT.

About this clone itself: A read error may produce the germline difference seen at one junction end. The chain employs TRBV7-7 and TRBJ2-2; the match to TRBD2 covers 7 bases. In germline, CDR1 is SSHAT, CDR2 FNYEAQ (reference sequence). The CDR3 runs 16 residues. CDR3 sequence reads: CASSLLSGTNTGELFF. CDR3 bases: TGTGCTAGCAGCTTATTGAGCGGGACCAACACCGGGGAGCTGTTTTTT.